The clone carrying this T cell receptor (beta chain) turned up a few times. The sample belongs to a study of control samples from healthy donors and cancer patients. Libraries were prepared by immunoSEQ multiplex PCR; TCRdb keeps only in-frame clonotypes and omits some of them. The data hold some 100,000 clones, with approximately 84% observed a single time. Germline V gene lookup returns CDR1 SGHAT and CDR2 FQNNGV. Trimming took 5 bases from V and 4 from J, leaving 8 bases between them. The CDR3 loop spans 12 amino acids. The source is a woman aged 50 to 65 in good health. The sample taken for sequencing was blood. The chain employs TRBV11-2 and TRBJ1-1; tentatively, D is TRBD1 (6 bases). CDR3 amino acids: CASSLQGTEAFF. Here the CDR3 DNA reads TGTGCCAGCAGCCTACAGGGCACTGAAGCTTTCTTT.